The next 19 T cell receptor beta chains were all read from a single sample in a study of blood T cell repertoires in COVID-19. Assay: immunoSEQ multiplex PCR; the TCRdb copy retains only in-frame clones and omits some. In the table there are about 100,000 clones, approximately 88% of which are singletons. The specimen sequenced was peripheral blood. The receptors come from a man aged 55-75 years with acute or convalescent COVID-19.

The V call is TRBV4-3, the J call TRBJ1-2, with D possibly being TRBD1 (5 bases). The germline V gene has CDR1 LGHNA and CDR2 YSLEER. This CDR3 is built from 15 residues. V was pared by 1 base and J by 0 bases, with 9 bases between. The CDR3 DNA is TGCGCCAGCAGCCAAGCCGACAGAGCTAACTATGGCTACACCTTC. It encodes CASSQADRANYGYTF.

This chain joins TRBV19 and TRBJ1-1, with D tentatively TRBD1 (5 bases). The length of the CDR3 is 15 residues. Germline-derived CDR1 and CDR2 are LNHDA and SQIVND (reference sequence). V lost 6 bases and J 5 bases, leaving 19 bases between the germline ends. CDR3 sequence reads: CASSKPQGGRTEAFF. DNA for the CDR3: TGTGCCAGTAGCAAACCGCAGGGAGGTCGGACTGAAGCTTTCTTT.

This clone was recorded only once. The chain has TRBV6-1 and TRBJ1-1; no clear D gene. This CDR3 has 12 amino acids. V was cut by 6 bases and J by 1 base, with 6 bases left in between. CDR1 and CDR2 (germline): MNHNS, SASEGT. DNA for the CDR3: TGTGCCAGCAGAGACTGGAACACTGAAGCTTTCTTT. It encodes CASRDWNTEAFF.

With respect to this clone: The junction differs from germline at one of its ends, possibly a read error. The chain carries TRBV7-7 and TRBJ2-2; TRBD2 matches 13 bases. Germline CDR1 and CDR2: SSHAT and FNYEAQ (reference sequence). The CDR3 sequence is 18 residues long. CDR3 protein: CASSPRTSGGTNTGELFF. The CDR3 DNA follows: TGTGCTAGCAGCCCACGGACTAGCGGGGGAACGAACACCGGGGAGCTGTTTTTT.

This clone was recorded only once. V gene TRBV7-2 combines with J gene TRBJ2-2, with 9 bases lining up with TRBD2. There are 16 residues in the CDR3. Germline lookup yields CDR1 SGHTA and CDR2 FQGNSA. Trimming at V came to 3 bases and at J to 1 base, leaving 3 bases not matched to a gene. CDR3 loop: CASSLRLAENTGELFF. DNA of the CDR3: TGTGCCAGCAGCTTGCGACTAGCGGAGAACACCGGGGAGCTGTTTTTT. The full variable domain, in which reference TRBV7-2 and TRBJ2-2 provide the parts outside the CDR3, is GAGVSQSPSNKVTEKGKDVELRCDPISGHTALYWYRQSLGQGLEFLIYFQGNSAPDKSGLPSDRFSAERTGGSVSTLTIQRTQQEDSAVYLCASSLRLAENTGELFFGEGSRLTVL.

A few counts support this clone. V usage is TRBV7-9 and J usage is TRBJ1-3; possible D gene TRBD1, 5 bases. Germline CDR1 reads SEHNR; CDR2 reads FQNEAQ (reference sequence). The V and J ends lost 8 bases and 2 bases respectively, with 13 bases between them. The CDR3 is 14 residues long. For the CDR3, the DNA is TGTGCCAGCCTTCCGGGGGGGACTGGAAACACCATATATTTT. It codes for CASLPGGTGNTIYF.

This rearrangement joins TRBV19 to TRBJ2-7, with 7 bases that match TRBD2. In germline, CDR1 is LNHDA, CDR2 SQIVND (reference sequence). The CDR3 runs 16 residues. The ends lost 5 bases at V and 0 bases at J; junction bases unmatched: 10. The CDR3: CASSQSTSAFSYEQYF. CDR3 nucleotide sequence: TGTGCCAGTAGTCAAAGCACTAGCGCCTTCTCCTACGAGCAGTACTTC.

The J gene is TRBJ1-2, the V gene TRBV29-1, with 9 bases aligning to TRBD1. V was pared by 3 bases and J by 6 bases, with 5 bases of the junction left unmatched. CDR1 and CDR2 (germline): SQVTM, ANQGSEA. The CDR3 runs 13 residues. For the CDR3, the DNA is TGCAGCGTTGATCGGGACAGGGTCCATGGCTACACCTTC. It codes for CSVDRDRVHGYTF.

V gene TRBV6-6 combines with J gene TRBJ1-4; D possibly corresponds to TRBD1 (5 bases). V was cut by 4 bases and J by 0 bases, with 9 bases left in between. The CDR3 is made up of 15 amino acids. CDR1 and CDR2 (germline): MNHNY, SVGAGI (reference sequence). DNA for the CDR3: TGTGCCAGCAGTTGGGGGGATCCAACTAATGAAAAACTGTTTTTT. Encoded protein: CASSWGDPTNEKLFF.

The V call is TRBV29-1, the J call TRBJ2-1; 15 bases map to TRBD2. CDR1 SQVTM and CDR2 ANQGSEA come from the germline V gene. This CDR3 is 17 amino acids long. V gave up 4 bases and J gave up 1 base; unmatched junction bases: 5. For the CDR3, the DNA is TGCAGCGTTGCGGGACTAGCGGGAGGAGAATCCTACAATGAGCAGTTCTTC. This encodes CSVAGLAGGESYNEQFF.

This clone was detected once. The J gene is TRBJ2-5, the V gene TRBV7-8; 7 positions match TRBD1. The trim removed 5 bases at V and 5 bases at J, leaving 11 bases unmatched. CDR3 length: 15 residues. Germline V lookup: CDR1 SGHVS, CDR2 FQNEAQ. The CDR3 is CASSLLNGRGETQYF. The CDR3 coding sequence is TGTGCCAGCAGCCTACTTAACGGCAGGGGGGAGACCCAGTACTTC.

This chain links TRBV6-5 with TRBJ1-1, with D possibly TRBD1 on 5 matching bases. Germline V lookup: CDR1 MNHEY, CDR2 SVGAGI. V dropped 7 bases and J dropped 2 bases, with 11 bases sitting between them. The CDR3 has 13 residues. The CDR3 protein is CASTLTGNTEAFF. DNA for the CDR3: TGTGCCAGCACCTTAACAGGTAACACTGAAGCTTTCTTT.

V is TRBV5-1 and J is TRBJ2-5; D not certain. Germline assignment: CDR1 SGHRS and CDR2 YFSETQ. The CDR3 sequence is 14 residues long. V lost 0 bases to trimming and J lost 1 base, with 7 bases between them. CDR3 residues: CASSLVQIQETQYF. CDR3 in DNA: TGCGCCAGCAGCTTGGTACAGATCCAAGAGACCCAGTACTTC.

V and J are TRBV7-8 and TRBJ2-7; 9 bases align to TRBD1. The CDR3 length is 15 residues. Germline loops: CDR1 SGHVS, CDR2 FQNEAQ. V trimming: 4 bases; J trimming: 4 bases; junction bases outside the gene matches: 8. The CDR3 coding sequence is TGTGCCAGCAGCTCCCAACCGGGACAGGGATACGAGCAGTACTTC. Amino acid sequence: CASSSQPGQGYEQYF.

About this clone itself: The sample carries other DNA sequences with the same CDR3. V is TRBV19 and J is TRBJ2-5, with a tentative D call TRBD2 (6 bases). The CDR3 sequence is 13 residues long. In germline, CDR1 is LNHDA, CDR2 SQIVND (reference sequence). Trimming took off 4 bases at V and 5 bases at J, with 11 bases between the two ends. The CDR3 DNA is TGTGCCAGTAGTACCTTGCGGGGCGAGACCCAGTACTTC. Its protein product is CASSTLRGETQYF.

The chain links TRBV5-1 to TRBJ2-1; D is ambiguous. This CDR3 has 16 residues. Trimming shortened V by 3 bases and J by 4 bases, and 17 bases separated the two germline ends. Germline values: CDR1 SGHRS, CDR2 YFSETQ. CDR3 bases: TGCGCCAGCAGCTCCAGCTTGGGCCTTAGTTACAATGAGCAGTTCTTC. It specifies CASSSSLGLSYNEQFF.

This sequence joins TRBV13 and TRBJ1-5; 10 bases line up with TRBD1. V shed 5 bases and J 1 base; nucleotides not matched to a gene: 11. Germline lookup yields CDR1 PRHDT and CDR2 FYEKMQ (reference sequence). There are 18 residues in the CDR3. DNA of the CDR3: TGTGCCAGCAGCCCGACCGGGACAGGGGAGTTCAGCAATCAGCCCCAGCATTTT. Translating gives CASSPTGTGEFSNQPQHF.

The gene calls are TRBV24-1 and TRBJ2-1; 9 nucleotides line up with TRBD2. With V trimmed by 1 base and J by 9 bases, 21 bases remained unmatched. The CDR3 is 20 amino acids. Germline V CDR1 and CDR2: KGHDR, SFDVKD. The CDR3 DNA reads TGTGCCACCAGTGATTTAGGTAGGGGGCTGTCCGGGACTAGCTCGTCTGAGCAGTTCTTC. Protein: CATSDLGRGLSGTSSSEQFF.

CDR3 DNA sequence: TGTGCCAGCAGTTACCCCGAGGTAGAGCTAACAGATACGCAGTATTTT. This gives the protein CASSYPEVELTDTQYF. The chain is built from TRBV6-6 and TRBJ2-3; D remains ambiguous. The CDR3 runs 16 residues. Germline V CDR1 and CDR2: MNHNY, SVGAGI (reference sequence). V was pared by 2 bases and J by 3 bases, with 15 bases between.